This entry is about one T cell receptor beta chain. Its antigen is undetermined. The data were taken from a study of blood T cells in healthy people across ages. At the level of the study: Template switching recovered approximately one barcoded beta molecule for every two T cells.

CDR1 is SQVTM and CDR2 is ANQGSEA in the germline V gene. The V end was cut by 3 bases, the J end by 4 bases, with 13 bases between. This CDR3 has 13 residues. Study observations and caveats: Versus aged donors, long-lived donors had higher diversity and more naive CD4+ cells. As naive T cell percentage varied, TCR beta diversity correlated strongly with it.

Combining a sample-barcoded 5' primer with a J-beta primer mix, a second PCR ran for roughly 7 to 12 cycles. Unique molecular identifiers of 12 random nucleotides labeled each cDNA. TCRdb used MiXCR to reprocess the 5' RACE reads, holding one entry per CDR3 protein. The sample has about 680,000 distinct CDR3 sequences, about half seen once. The sequencing sample was made of blood. V and J are TRBV29-1 and TRBJ2-7, with TRBD1 as a possible D gene (5 bases). The receptor was derived from a woman aged 55-70 years in good health. CDR3 in amino acids: CSVESDSTYEQYF. CDR3 DNA sequence: TGCAGCGTTGAGTCTGACAGCACTTACGAGCAGTACTTC.